Following are 20 T cell receptor beta chains from one sample sequenced in a study of blood T cell repertoires in COVID-19. This table comes from immunoSEQ multiplex PCR, and its TCRdb copy is limited to in-frame clones, with some not included. The table lists more than 400,000 clones, roughly 88% of them singletons, with approximately 0.65% in the top ten. The sample taken for sequencing was PBMCs or T cells enriched from blood (not recorded which). The receptors derive from a man aged 18 to 30 who had recovered from COVID-19.

This chain connects TRBV29-1 to TRBJ2-7, with D possibly matching TRBD1 (5 bases). The CDR3 loop spans 12 amino acids. Trimming left V 6 bases short and J 4 bases short, with 13 bases between. Germline V gives CDR1 SQVTM, CDR2 ANQGSEA. The CDR3 DNA sequence: TGCAGCGTCACGACAGACCGATACGAGCAGTACTTC. This codes for CSVTTDRYEQYF.

The chain carries TRBV5-4 and TRBJ1-3, with a tentative D call TRBD1 (5 bases). The V gene's germline CDR1 is SGHNT and CDR2 YYREEE (reference sequence). CDR3 size: 16 residues. Trimming left V 0 bases short and J 4 bases short, with 14 bases between. The CDR3 region is CASSLGPSGPGNTIYF. The CDR3 DNA reads TGTGCCAGCAGCTTGGGTCCCTCAGGGCCAGGAAACACCATATATTTT.

The genes are TRBV12-3 or TRBV12-4 and TRBJ1-1; no clear D gene. V was trimmed by 6 bases and J by 1 base, leaving 9 bases between them. The CDR3 length is 13 residues. The CDR3 nucleotides read TGTGCCAGCAGGTCACGACAGAACACTGAAGCTTTCTTT. Its protein is CASRSRQNTEAFF.

This rearrangement joins TRBV3-1 (or the pseudogene TRBV3-2) to TRBJ1-3, with D maybe TRBD1 (6 bases). Trimming shortened V by 3 bases and J by 8 bases, and 11 bases separated the two germline ends. CDR1 and CDR2 from the germline V gene are LGHDT and YNNKEL (reference sequence). This CDR3 has 13 amino acids. CDR3 DNA: TGTGCCAGCAGCCACGGGACATATCACACCATATATTTT. This sequence encodes CASSHGTYHTIYF.

This rearrangement joins TRBV19 to TRBJ1-4; no firm D call. Trimming pared 6 bases from V and 0 bases from J, leaving 5 bases between. Germline V gives CDR1 LNHDA, CDR2 SQIVND (reference sequence). This CDR3 is built from 13 residues. The CDR3: CASRLPTNEKLFF. The CDR3 nucleotides read TGTGCCAGTAGACTACCAACTAATGAAAAACTGTTTTTT.

The chain recombines TRBV27 with TRBJ1-5; 9 bases agree with TRBD1. Per germline, CDR1 MNHEY and CDR2 SMNVEV (reference sequence). V lost 8 bases, J lost 0 bases, and 2 bases stayed unmatched. The CDR3 totals 14 residues. This CDR3 reads CASGQGRSNQPQHF. The CDR3 bases are TGTGCCAGCGGACAGGGGCGTAGCAATCAGCCCCAGCATTTT.

This clone showed up just once. The rearrangement joins TRBV2 to TRBJ2-7; possibly TRBD2 for D (5 bases). Germline CDR1 and CDR2: SNHLY and FYNNEI. The CDR3 has 10 amino acids. V was pared by 3 bases and J by 11 bases, with 8 bases between. The CDR3 sequence is CASSDGVKYF. In DNA form, the CDR3 reads TGTGCCAGCAGTGACGGGGTAAAGTACTTC. Full variable domain (rest looked up from reference TRBV2 and TRBJ2-7): EPEVTQTPSHQVTQMGQEVILRCVPISNHLYFYWYRQILGQKVEFLVSFYNNEISEKSEIFDDQFSVERPDGSNFTLKIRSTKLEDSAMYFCASSDGVKYFGPGTRLTVT.

This chain connects TRBV6-5 to TRBJ2-7; 10 nucleotides match TRBD2. The CDR3 runs 14 residues. Germline loops: CDR1 MNHEY, CDR2 SVGAGI. The junction had 5 bases not matched to a gene; V was cut back by 7 bases and J by 2 bases. The CDR3 region has the DNA TGTGCCAGCACCCGGACTAGCGGCACCTACGAGCAGTACTTC. Translation gives CASTRTSGTYEQYF.

This chain joins TRBV28 and TRBJ2-2; 7 nucleotides match TRBD2. The CDR3 extends over 15 amino acids. CDR1 and CDR2 (germline): MDHEN, SYDVKM. Losses at the gene ends were 5 bases for V and 4 bases for J; bases not matched to a gene: 7. The CDR3 DNA reads as TGTGCCAGCAGTCTAGCGGCCGGTGGCACCGGGGAGCTGTTTTTT. Translated, it gives CASSLAAGGTGELFF. The complete variable domain, with remaining parts taken from reference TRBV28 and TRBJ2-2, reads DVKVTQSSRYLVKRTGEKVFLECVQDMDHENMFWYRQDPGLGLRLIYFSYDVKMKEKGDIPEGYSVSREKKERFSLILESASTNQTSMYLCASSLAAGGTGELFFGEGSRLTVL.

The V call is TRBV10-3, the J call TRBJ1-1; TRBD1 matches 8 bases. The V segment lost 5 bases and the J segment 4 bases; nucleotides outside the gene matches: 6. The CDR3 runs 14 residues. Germline V gives CDR1 ENHRY, CDR2 SYGVKD. CDR3 DNA sequence: TGTGCCATCAGTCCGGGACAGGAAGCCACTGAAGCTTTCTTT. Translating it yields CAISPGQEATEAFF.

The chain joins TRBV27 to TRBJ2-3; TRBD1 aligns across 12 bases. Trimming took 8 bases from V and 4 from J; bases not matched to a gene: 1. There are 13 residues in the CDR3. The germline gives CDR1 MNHEY, CDR2 SMNVEV (reference sequence). CDR3 coding DNA: TGTGCCAGCGGGACAGGGGGCCCAGATACGCAGTATTTT. Amino acid sequence: CASGTGGPDTQYF.

The rearrangement links TRBV20-1 to TRBJ2-1; 7 nucleotides line up with TRBD2. V was pared by 3 bases and J by 14 bases, with 7 bases of the junction left unmatched. Germline lookup yields CDR1 DFQATT and CDR2 SNEGSKA (reference sequence). The CDR3 is 11 residues long. CDR3 nucleotide sequence: TGCAGTGCTAGTACGGGAGGTTGGAAGTTCTTC. It is translated as CSASTGGWKFF.

This chain connects TRBV28 to TRBJ1-2; D possibly corresponds to TRBD1 (5 bases). Germline values: CDR1 MDHEN, CDR2 SYDVKM. Trimming cost V 3 bases and J 7 bases, with 9 bases left between them. The CDR3 contains 12 residues. CDR3: CASSLDDSGYTF. DNA of the CDR3: TGTGCCAGCAGTTTGGACGACAGTGGCTACACCTTC.

This chain joins TRBV7-9 and TRBJ1-2; perhaps TRBD1 as D (6 bases). The CDR3 consists of 16 residues. The V and J ends lost 3 bases and 4 bases respectively, with 18 bases between them. Germline lookup yields CDR1 SEHNR and CDR2 FQNEAQ (reference sequence). CDR3 coding DNA: TGTGCCAGCAGCTTTGGACGTCAGGGGAGTAGCTATGGCTACACCTTC. Translating it yields CASSFGRQGSSYGYTF. Looking up the rest from reference TRBV7-9 and TRBJ1-2 gives the full variable domain: DTGVSQNPRHKITKRGQNVTFRCDPISEHNRLYWYRQTLGQGPEFLTYFQNEAQLEKSRLLSDRFSAERPKGSFSTLEIQRTEQGDSAMYLCASSFGRQGSSYGYTFGSGTRLTVV.

The gene calls are TRBV6-5 and TRBJ1-2; 7 positions agree with TRBD1. This CDR3 region has 14 residues. Germline V CDR1 and CDR2: MNHEY, SVGAGI. V shed 8 bases and J 3 bases; nucleotides not matched to a gene: 9. The CDR3 coding sequence is TGTGCCAGCGCAGCCGGGGGACAGTACTATGGCTACACCTTC. Its protein is CASAAGGQYYGYTF.

The V gene is TRBV18, the J gene TRBJ2-1, with TRBD2 matching 11 bases. Trimming removed 2 bases from V and 9 bases from J; junction bases left unmatched: 6. The CDR3 runs to 15 residues. Germline V CDR1 and CDR2: KGHSH, LQKENI. The CDR3: CASSPETSGIGEQFF. In DNA form, the CDR3 reads TGTGCCAGCTCACCAGAGACTAGCGGGATAGGTGAGCAGTTCTTC.

V gene TRBV19 combines with J gene TRBJ2-5; D ambiguous. CDR3 length: 14 residues. The V end lost 3 bases, the J end lost 3 bases, and 11 bases lay between the germline ends. From germline, CDR1 is LNHDA and CDR2 SQIVND (reference sequence). CDR3 DNA sequence: TGTGCCAGTAGTATTCCCGGAGTAGAAGAGACCCAGTACTTC. Amino acid sequence: CASSIPGVEETQYF.

V gene TRBV28 combines with J gene TRBJ2-5; no firm D call. The CDR3 runs 14 residues. Trimming shortened V by 6 bases and J by 4 bases, and 15 bases separated the two germline ends. Germline lookup yields CDR1 MDHEN and CDR2 SYDVKM. Here the CDR3 reads CASRWLPPPETQYF. CDR3 in DNA: TGTGCCAGCAGGTGGCTTCCACCCCCAGAGACCCAGTACTTC.

This rearrangement joins TRBV10-2 to TRBJ1-1, with 9 bases matching TRBD1. After removal of 6 bases from V and 0 bases from J, the junction contained 17 bases not matched to a gene. Germline CDR1 reads WSHSY; CDR2 reads SAAADI. The CDR3 loop spans 19 amino acids. The CDR3 DNA reads TGCGCCAGCAGAACCCAAAAACTACAGGGGGCGCGGATGAACACTGAAGCTTTCTTT. It codes for CASRTQKLQGARMNTEAFF.

This clone has a single count. The chain links TRBV18 to TRBJ2-1; D might be TRBD2 (5 bases). V dropped 3 bases and J dropped 0 bases, with 15 bases sitting between them. Germline assignment: CDR1 KGHSH and CDR2 LQKENI. CDR3 length: 17 residues. CDR3: CASSPLPGVSSYNEQFF. In DNA, the CDR3 is TGTGCCAGCTCACCCTTACCCGGGGTCTCCTCCTACAATGAGCAGTTCTTC.